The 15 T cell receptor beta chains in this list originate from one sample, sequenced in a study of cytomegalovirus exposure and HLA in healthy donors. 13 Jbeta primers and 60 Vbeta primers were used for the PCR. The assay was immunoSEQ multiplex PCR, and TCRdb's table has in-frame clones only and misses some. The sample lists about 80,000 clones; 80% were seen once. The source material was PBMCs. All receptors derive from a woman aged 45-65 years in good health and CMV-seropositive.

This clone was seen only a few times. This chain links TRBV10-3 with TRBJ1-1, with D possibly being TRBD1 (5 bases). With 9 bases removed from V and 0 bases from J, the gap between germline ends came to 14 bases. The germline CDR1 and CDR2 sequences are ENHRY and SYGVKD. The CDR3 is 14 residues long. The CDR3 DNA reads TGTGCCATTCGGGGGGGGAGCATGAACACTGAAGCTTTCTTT. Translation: CAIRGGSMNTEAFF.

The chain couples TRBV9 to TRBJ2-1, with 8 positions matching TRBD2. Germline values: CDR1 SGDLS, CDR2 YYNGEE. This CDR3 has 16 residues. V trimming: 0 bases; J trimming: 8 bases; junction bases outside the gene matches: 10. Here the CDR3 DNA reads TGTGCCAGCAGCGTAGTTCCAGCGGGAGTCTTTCATGAGCAGTTCTTC. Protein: CASSVVPAGVFHEQFF.

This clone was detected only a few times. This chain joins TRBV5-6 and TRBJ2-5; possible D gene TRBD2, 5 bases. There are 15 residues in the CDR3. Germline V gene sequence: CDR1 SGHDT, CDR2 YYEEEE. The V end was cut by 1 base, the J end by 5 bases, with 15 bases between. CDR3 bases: TGTGCCAGCAGCTTGTCATCCGGGGTTCGCGAGACCCAGTACTTC. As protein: CASSLSSGVRETQYF.

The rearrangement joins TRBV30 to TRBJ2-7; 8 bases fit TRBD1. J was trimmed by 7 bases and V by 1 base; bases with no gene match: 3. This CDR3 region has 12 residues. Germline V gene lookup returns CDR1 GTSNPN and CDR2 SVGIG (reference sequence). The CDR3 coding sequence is TGTGCCTGGAGTGGACAGGGGTGGGAGCAGTACTTC. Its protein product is CAWSGQGWEQYF.

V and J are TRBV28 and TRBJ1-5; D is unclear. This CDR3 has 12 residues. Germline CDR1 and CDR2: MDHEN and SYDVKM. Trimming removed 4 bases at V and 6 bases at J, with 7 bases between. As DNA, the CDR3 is TGTGCCAGCAGTTCGGAGGGTCAGCCCCAGCATTTT. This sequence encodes CASSSEGQPQHF.

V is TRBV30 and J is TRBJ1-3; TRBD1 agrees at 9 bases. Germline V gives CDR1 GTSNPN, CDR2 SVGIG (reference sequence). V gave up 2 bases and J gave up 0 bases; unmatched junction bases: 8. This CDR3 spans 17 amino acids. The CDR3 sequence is CAWSLAGQGSSGNTIYF. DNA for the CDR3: TGTGCCTGGAGTCTGGCGGGACAGGGTTCCTCTGGAAACACCATATATTTT. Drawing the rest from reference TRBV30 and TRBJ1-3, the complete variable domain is SQTIHQWPATLVQPVGSPLSLECTVEGTSNPNLYWYRQAAGRGLQLLFYSVGIGQISSEVPQNLSASRPQDRQFILSSKKLLLSDSGFYLCAWSLAGQGSSGNTIYFGEGSWLTVV.

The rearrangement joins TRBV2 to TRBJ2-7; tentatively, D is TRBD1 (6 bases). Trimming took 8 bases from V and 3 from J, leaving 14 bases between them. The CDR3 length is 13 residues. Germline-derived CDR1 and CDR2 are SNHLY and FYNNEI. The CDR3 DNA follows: TGTGCCAGCTGCAGGGGACAAAGCTACGAGCAGTACTTC. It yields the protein CASCRGQSYEQYF.

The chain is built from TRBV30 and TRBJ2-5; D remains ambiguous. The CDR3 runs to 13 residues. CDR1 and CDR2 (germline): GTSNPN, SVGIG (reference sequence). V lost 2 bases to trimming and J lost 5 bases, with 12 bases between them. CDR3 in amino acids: CAWSFAEWETQYF. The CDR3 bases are TGTGCCTGGAGTTTTGCTGAGTGGGAGACCCAGTACTTC.

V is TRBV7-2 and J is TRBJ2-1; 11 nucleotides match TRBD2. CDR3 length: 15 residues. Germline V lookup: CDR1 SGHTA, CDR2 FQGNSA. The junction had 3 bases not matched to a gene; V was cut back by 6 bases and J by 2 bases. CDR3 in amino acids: CASSQTSGAYNEQFF. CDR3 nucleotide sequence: TGTGCCAGCAGTCAGACTAGCGGGGCCTACAATGAGCAGTTCTTC.

CDR3 amino acids: CSVVPRGLNQETQYF. The CDR3, as DNA: TGCAGCGTTGTCCCTCGGGGTCTCAACCAAGAGACCCAGTACTTC. The chain employs TRBV29-1 and TRBJ2-5; D perhaps matches TRBD2 (5 bases). With 4 bases removed from V and 0 bases from J, the gap between germline ends came to 15 bases. Germline V gene sequence: CDR1 SQVTM, CDR2 ANQGSEA. The CDR3 spans 15 residues.

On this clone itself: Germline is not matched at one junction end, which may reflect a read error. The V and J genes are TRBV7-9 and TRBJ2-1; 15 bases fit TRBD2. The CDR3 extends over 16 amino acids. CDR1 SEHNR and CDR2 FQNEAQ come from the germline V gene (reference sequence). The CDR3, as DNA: TGTTCCAGCAGCGGGACTAGCGGGAGGTCTTACAATGAGCAGTTCTTC. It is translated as CSSSGTSGRSYNEQFF.

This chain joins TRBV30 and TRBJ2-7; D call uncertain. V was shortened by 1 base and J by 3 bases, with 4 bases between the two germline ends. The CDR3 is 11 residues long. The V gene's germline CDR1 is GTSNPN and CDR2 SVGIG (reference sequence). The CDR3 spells CAWSASYEQYF. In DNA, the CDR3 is TGTGCCTGGAGTGCCAGCTACGAGCAGTACTTC.

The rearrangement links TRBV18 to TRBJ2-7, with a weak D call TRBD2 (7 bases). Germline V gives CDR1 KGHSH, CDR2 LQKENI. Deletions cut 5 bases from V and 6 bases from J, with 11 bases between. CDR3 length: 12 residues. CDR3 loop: CASSGGASEQYV. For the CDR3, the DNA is TGTGCCAGCTCAGGGGGGGCGTCCGAGCAGTACGTC.

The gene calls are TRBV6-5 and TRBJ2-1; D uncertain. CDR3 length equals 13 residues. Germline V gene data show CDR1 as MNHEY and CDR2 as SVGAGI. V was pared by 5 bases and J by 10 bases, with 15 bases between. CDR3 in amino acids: CASSEEERSEQFF. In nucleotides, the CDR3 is TGTGCCAGCAGTGAAGAGGAGAGATCGGAGCAGTTCTTC.

CDR3 amino acids: CASSLATLGRVPLSVNTEAFF. CDR3 in DNA: TGCGCCAGCAGCTTGGCCACTTTGGGCCGAGTCCCATTATCGGTGAACACTGAAGCTTTCTTT. The chain couples TRBV5-1 to TRBJ1-1; D is unclear. The germline V and J ends were trimmed by 0 bases and 0 bases, with 27 bases remaining between them. CDR3 length: 21 amino acids. Germline CDR1 SGHRS, CDR2 YFSETQ. The whole variable domain, remainder taken from reference TRBV5-1 and TRBJ1-1, is KAGVTQTPRYLIKTRGQQVTLSCSPISGHRSVSWYQQTPGQGLQFLFEYFSETQRNKGNFPGRFSGRQFSNSRSEMNVSTLELGDSALYLCASSLATLGRVPLSVNTEAFFGQGTRLTVV.